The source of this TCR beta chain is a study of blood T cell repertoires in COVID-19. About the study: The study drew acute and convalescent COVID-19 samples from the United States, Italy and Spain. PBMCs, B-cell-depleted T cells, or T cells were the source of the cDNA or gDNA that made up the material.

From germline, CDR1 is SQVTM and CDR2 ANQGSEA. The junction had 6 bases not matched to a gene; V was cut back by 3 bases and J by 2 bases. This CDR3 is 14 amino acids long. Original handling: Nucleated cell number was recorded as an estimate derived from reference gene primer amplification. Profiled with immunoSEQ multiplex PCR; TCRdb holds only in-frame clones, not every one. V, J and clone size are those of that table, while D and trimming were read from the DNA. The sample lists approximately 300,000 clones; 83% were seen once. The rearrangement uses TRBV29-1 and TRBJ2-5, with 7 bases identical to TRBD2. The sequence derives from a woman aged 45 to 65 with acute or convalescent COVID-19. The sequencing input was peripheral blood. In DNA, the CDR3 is TGCAGCGTTGACCGCGGGGGTATTCAAGAGACCCAGTACTTC. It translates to CSVDRGGIQETQYF.